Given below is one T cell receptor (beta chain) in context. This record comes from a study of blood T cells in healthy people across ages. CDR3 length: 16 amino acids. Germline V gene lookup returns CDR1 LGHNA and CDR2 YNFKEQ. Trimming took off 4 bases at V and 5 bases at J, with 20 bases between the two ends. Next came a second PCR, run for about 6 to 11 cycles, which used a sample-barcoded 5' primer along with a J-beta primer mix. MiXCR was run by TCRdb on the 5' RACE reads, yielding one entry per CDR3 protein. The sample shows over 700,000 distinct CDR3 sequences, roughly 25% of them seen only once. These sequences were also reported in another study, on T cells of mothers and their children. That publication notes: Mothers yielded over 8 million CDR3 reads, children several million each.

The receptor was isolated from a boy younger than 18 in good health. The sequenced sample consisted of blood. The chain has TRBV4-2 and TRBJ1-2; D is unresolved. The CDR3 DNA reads TGTGCCAGCAGCCGACCCCGGGAAAGCCTCTTTTATGGCTACACCTTC. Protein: CASSRPRESLFYGYTF.